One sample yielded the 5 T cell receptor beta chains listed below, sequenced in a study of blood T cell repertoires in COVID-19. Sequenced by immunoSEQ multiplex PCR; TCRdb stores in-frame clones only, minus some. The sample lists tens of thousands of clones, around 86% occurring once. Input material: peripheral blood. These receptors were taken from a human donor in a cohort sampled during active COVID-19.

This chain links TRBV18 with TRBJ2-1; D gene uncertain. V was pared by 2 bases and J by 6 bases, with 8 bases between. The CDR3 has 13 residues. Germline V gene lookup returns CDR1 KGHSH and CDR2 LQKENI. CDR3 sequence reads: CASSPFPRNEQFF. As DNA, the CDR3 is TGTGCCAGCTCACCATTTCCCCGCAATGAGCAGTTCTTC.

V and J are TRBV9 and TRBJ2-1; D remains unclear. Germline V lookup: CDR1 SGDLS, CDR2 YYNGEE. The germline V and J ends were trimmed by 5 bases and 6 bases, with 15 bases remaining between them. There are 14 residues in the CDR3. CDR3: CASSPRYLGNEQFF. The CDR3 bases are TGTGCCAGCAGTCCGAGGTACCTGGGCAATGAGCAGTTCTTC. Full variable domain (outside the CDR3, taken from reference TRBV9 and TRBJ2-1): DSGVTQTPKHLITATGQRVTLRCSPRSGDLSVYWYQQSLDQGLQFLIQYYNGEERAKGNILERFSAQQFPDLHSELNLSSLELGDSALYFCASSPRYLGNEQFFGPGTRLTVL.

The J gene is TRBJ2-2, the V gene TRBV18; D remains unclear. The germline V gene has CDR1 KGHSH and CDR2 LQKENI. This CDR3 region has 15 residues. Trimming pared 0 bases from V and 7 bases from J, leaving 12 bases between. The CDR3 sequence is CASSPPGWALGELFF. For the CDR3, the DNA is TGTGCCAGCTCACCACCCGGATGGGCTCTCGGGGAGCTGTTTTTT.

CDR3 DNA sequence: TGTGCCATCAGTGAGTCGGAGACAGGGTTTTTCGGTGGCTACACCTTC. As protein: CAISESETGFFGGYTF. The rearrangement links TRBV10-3 to TRBJ1-2; TRBD1 matches at 7 bases. CDR1 and CDR2 from the germline V gene are ENHRY and SYGVKD. After removal of 0 bases from V and 7 bases from J, the junction contained 11 bases not matched to a gene. CDR3 length: 16 residues.

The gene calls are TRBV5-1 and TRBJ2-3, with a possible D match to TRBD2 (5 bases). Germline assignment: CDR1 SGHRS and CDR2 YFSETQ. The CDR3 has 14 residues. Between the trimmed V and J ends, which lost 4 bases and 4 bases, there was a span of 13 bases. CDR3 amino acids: CASSPGNGADTQYF. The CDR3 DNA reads TGCGCCAGCAGCCCTGGCAACGGGGCAGATACGCAGTATTTT.